A selection of T cell receptor beta chains follows, all from one sample in a study of T cell repertoires in cytomegalovirus infection. Their recognized antigens are unknown. One entry per CDR3 protein results from TCRdb running MiXCR on the reads. The data contain 95,000 to 150,000 distinct CDR3 sequences, 25% to 35% of them singletons. The sample was CD8+ T cells from cultured PBMCs, taken from culture after CMV antigen stimulation. The receptors shown here come from a human donor in good health (CMV status not recorded). Some clones in this sample may be carry-over from other donors' samples. The CDR3 runs from the conserved cysteine through the conserved F or W. D genes are given only for firm matches. Clone size, where shown, is once, few, many, or a class for clones that have expanded.

d_call,v_call,j_call,clone_size,cdr3_aa,cdr3_nt
.,TRBV19,TRBJ2-4,.,CASSMVVFGNIQYF,TGTGCCAGTAGTATGGTAGTATTCGGAAACATTCAGTACTTC
TRBD1,TRBV27,TRBJ2-7,few,CASSRRGTGGEQYF,TGTGCCAGCAGTCGCCGCGGGACAGGGGGCGAGCAGTACTTC
.,TRBV27,TRBJ1-2,few,CASAPDTEYGYTF,TGTGCCAGCGCGCCGGACACAGAATATGGCTACACCTTC
.,TRBV4-2,TRBJ1-2,.,CASSQGGEGAMNGYTF,TGTGCCAGCAGCCAAGGTGGGGAGGGCGCAATGAATGGCTACACCTTC
.,TRBV12-3/TRBV12-4,TRBJ2-7,few,CASSPPSGTIHEQYF,TGTGCCAGCAGTCCGCCTTCAGGTACTATCCACGAGCAGTACTTC
.,TRBV7-9,TRBJ2-2,.,CASSFFAAGPGELFF,TGTGCCAGCAGCTTTTTTGCTGCGGGGCCCGGGGAGCTGTTTTTT
TRBD2,TRBV7-6,TRBJ2-3,.,CASSLVGGSTDTQYF,TGTGCCAGCAGCTTAGTGGGAGGGAGCACAGATACGCAGTATTTT
TRBD2,TRBV25-1,TRBJ2-1,.,CASSGSSYNEQFF,TGTGCCAGTAGCGGGAGCTCCTACAATGAGCAGTTCTTC
.,TRBV12-3/TRBV12-4,TRBJ1-6,.,CASSLGVYNSPLHF,TGTGCCAGCAGTTTGGGAGTTTATAATTCACCCCTCCACTTT
.,TRBV20-1,TRBJ2-5,.,CSARDRGEGTETQYF,TGCAGTGCTAGAGATAGGGGAGAGGGCACGGAGACCCAGTACTTC
.,TRBV27,TRBJ2-1,.,CASSLPGNEQFF,TGTGCCAGCAGTCTCCCAGGCAATGAGCAGTTCTTC
.,TRBV6-1,TRBJ2-7,.,CASSVSPSYEQYF,TGTGCCAGCAGTGTATCACCCTCCTACGAGCAGTACTTC
TRBD2,TRBV7-2,TRBJ2-3,many,CASSLRTSAYTDTQYF,TGTGCCAGCAGCTTAAGGACTAGCGCTTACACAGATACGCAGTATTTT
TRBD1,TRBV7-6,TRBJ1-6,few,CASSLAGTGFNSPLHF,TGTGCCAGCAGCCTAGCCGGGACAGGGTTTAATTCACCCCTCCACTTT
.,TRBV6-1,TRBJ2-1,few,CASISSRTAFDEQFF,TGTGCCAGCATTTCGTCGCGTACAGCCTTCGATGAGCAGTTCTTC
.,TRBV7-6,TRBJ2-7,few,CASSLGGEGSSYEQYF,TGTGCCAGCAGCTTAGGAGGGGAAGGGAGCTCCTACGAGCAGTACTTC
.,TRBV27,TRBJ2-3,few,CASSFGAGTDTQYF,TGTGCCAGCAGTTTCGGGGCAGGCACAGATACGCAGTATTTT
.,TRBV6-2/TRBV6-3,TRBJ2-6,few,CASSYPSGANVLTF,TGTGCCAGCAGTTATCCCTCTGGGGCCAACGTCCTGACTTTC
.,TRBV7-9,TRBJ1-4,.,CASSRTSTNEKLFF,TGTGCCAGCAGCCGGACATCAACTAATGAAAAACTGTTTTTT
TRBD2,TRBV5-4,TRBJ2-5,many,CASSFASGEETQYF,TGTGCCAGCAGCTTCGCTAGCGGAGAAGAGACCCAGTACTTC
TRBD1,TRBV11-1,TRBJ1-1,.,CASSPDRGPMNTEAFF,TGTGCCAGCAGCCCAGACAGGGGACCGATGAACACTGAAGCTTTCTTT
TRBD1,TRBV27,TRBJ1-2,.,CASSTGVGGYTF,TGTGCCAGCAGCACAGGGGTGGGCGGCTACACCTTC
TRBD1,TRBV10-3,TRBJ1-1,.,CAIGPGRDRGMSTEAFF,TGTGCCATCGGACCGGGACGGGACAGGGGAATGAGCACTGAAGCTTTCTTT
TRBD1,TRBV20-1,TRBJ2-1,.,CSAASGGWPAEQFF,TGCAGTGCGGCATCAGGGGGCTGGCCGGCTGAGCAGTTCTTC
TRBD1,TRBV4-1,TRBJ1-1,.,CASTFAAGGNTEAFF,TGCGCCAGCACCTTCGCGGCAGGGGGGAACACTGAAGCTTTCTTT
.,TRBV6-5,TRBJ2-3,.,CASNPPTDTQYF,TGTGCCAGCAACCCCCCCACAGATACGCAGTATTTT
.,TRBV27,TRBJ1-2,.,CASSNHRVPSDGGYTF,TGTGCCAGCAGTAACCACCGGGTCCCAAGCGATGGTGGCTACACCTTC
.,TRBV27,TRBJ2-6,.,CASSLYAGANILTF,TGTGCCAGCAGTTTATATGCCGGGGCCAACATCCTGACTTTC
.,TRBV15,TRBJ2-1,many,CATSREGLASSYNEQFF,TGTGCCACCAGCAGAGAGGGGCTAGCCAGCTCCTACAATGAGCAGTTCTTC
.,TRBV20-1,TRBJ2-5,.,CSAPTPGQGKETQYF,TGCAGTGCCCCCACCCCCGGGCAGGGTAAAGAGACCCAGTACTTC
TRBD1,TRBV4-2,TRBJ1-5,many,CASSRGTGQYSNQPQHF,TGTGCCAGCAGCCGCGGGACAGGACAGTATAGCAATCAGCCCCAGCATTTT
TRBD2,TRBV7-2,TRBJ2-1,.,CASSFRTSDGGWNNEQFF,TGTGCCAGCAGCTTCCGGACTAGCGACGGCGGCTGGAACAATGAGCAGTTCTTC
.,TRBV6-1,TRBJ1-5,.,CASSSTTESYNSNQPQHF,TGTGCCAGCAGTTCGACGACAGAAAGTTATAATAGCAATCAGCCCCAGCATTTT
TRBD1,TRBV2,TRBJ1-3,.,CASSDGTVYGNTIYF,TGTGCCAGCAGTGACGGGACAGTCTATGGAAACACCATATATTTT
.,TRBV19,TRBJ1-1,.,CASSIEPLRGGVHMNTEAFF,TGTGCCAGTAGTATTGAGCCCCTCAGGGGCGGAGTACACATGAACACTGAAGCTTTCTTT
.,TRBV7-6,TRBJ1-1,.,CASSLASERDTEAFF,TGTGCCAGCAGCTTAGCCTCAGAACGGGACACTGAAGCTTTCTTT
.,TRBV2,TRBJ1-6,.,CASGNRDYNSPLHF,TGTGCCAGCGGGAACAGGGATTATAATTCACCCCTCCACTTT
.,TRBV7-4,TRBJ2-1,.,CASSKVGLFNEQFF,TGTGCCAGCAGCAAAGTAGGGCTATTCAATGAGCAGTTCTTC
.,TRBV7-9,TRBJ2-7,once,CASSLPRDGGILYEQYF,TGTGCCAGCAGCTTACCCCGGGACGGCGGAATTTTATACGAGCAGTACTTC
.,TRBV7-8,TRBJ2-3,few,CASSLAGTTDTQYF,TGTGCCAGCAGCTTAGCGGGGACCACAGATACGCAGTATTTT
.,TRBV15,TRBJ2-3,.,CATSRDWDRGNTQYF,TGTGCCACCAGCAGAGATTGGGACCGCGGCAATACGCAGTATTTT